This T cell receptor (beta chain) is drawn from a study of T-cell reconstitution after alpha-beta-depleted transplantation in children. This clonotype was observed a few times. V was clipped by 3 bases and J by 8 bases; unmatched bases: 3. This CDR3 comprises 12 residues. CDR1 DFQATT and CDR2 SNEGSKA come from the germline V gene (reference sequence). Library preparation (for TCRbeta) was performed with unique molecular identifiers. Via MiXCR, TCRdb re-called the PCR reads, giving one row per CDR3 protein. The table has about 500,000 distinct CDR3 sequences, around a third seen once. The genes are TRBV20-1 and TRBJ2-4; 8 nucleotides line up with TRBD2. The origin of this receptor is a human donor who donated a stem cell graft to a child with aplastic anemia. The sequencing here drew on PBMCs from the stem cell graft donor, taken from the stem cell graft. The CDR3 DNA reads TGCAGTGCTAGCGGGAGGGATGACATTCAGTACTTC. This gives the protein CSASGRDDIQYF.